This T cell receptor beta chain was observed in a study of identical twins (dated by TCRdb to between 2015 and 2016). Background on the whole study: The study deep-sequenced TCR alpha and beta repertoires from monozygotic twins, unrelated adults of various ages and cord blood to test whether fetal clonotypes persist. To rule out contamination, the twin experiments were replicated at different times with different library preparation protocols. The full study reports these points: Zero-insertion analyses could be partly confounded by invariant T cells such as MAIT and iNKT, although diverse VJ usage argued against such confounding for most clonotypes. Excess twin sharing in beta out-of-frame sequences was weaker because fewer shared sequences lowered the signal-to-noise ratio. Fewer insertions were carried by abundant cord blood beta clonotypes; a weaker similar trend was observed in young adult naive repertoires, while no such trend was observed in memory repertoires. Because the same donors could not be followed over many years, conclusions were based on cross-sectional statistical analysis. In monozygotic twins, out-of-frame TCR alpha sharing was systematically underestimated by recombination models, although the models agreed with sharing between unrelated individuals. Compared with coincidental sharing between unrelated individuals, out-of-frame TCR alpha sequences shared between twins showed an excess of sequences with low generation probability.

Libraries were prepared through 5' RACE. The sequencing machine was an Illumina HiSeq 2000. A universal primer binding site was introduced by template switching, and a unique molecular identifier was present in the final cDNA, enabling accurate counting of TCR cDNA molecules. Specific primers in the conserved constant-segment region were used to synthesize first-strand cDNA for the TCR alpha and beta chains. To control for contamination, each cDNA library was double barcoded with a SMART-Mk sample barcode plus Illumina barcodes. TruSeq adapter sequences along with Illumina sample barcodes were introduced in two successive PCR steps. Sequencing of the TCR alpha and beta cDNA libraries was done on the Illumina HiSeq platform using custom primers. For the original study's pipeline: MiGEC was used to process raw reads and extract unique molecular identifiers, and MiXCR was used to find CDR3 positions. For each individual, recombination models were inferred using an EM algorithm with the repgenHMM and IGoR tools. Shared clonotype analysis was performed with the tcR package in R, normalizing sharing by the product of cloneset sizes. To study raw recombination without the effects of thymic and clonal selection, out-of-frame nonproductive sequences were analyzed. TCRdb reprocessed the public reads (quality trimming at Q25 with fastp, clone calling with MiXCR) and kept in-frame beta chains. CDR3 protein duplicates are merged, each entry listing the most common genes and DNA. TCRdb, not the original authors, processed these V and J calls. The table for this sample lists 600,000 to 850,000 distinct CDR3 sequences; around a sixth of them were counted only once. 10% to 15% of the sample is in the top ten clones.

A remark on this clonotype: What antigen it recognizes has not been identified. Per-base quality was not reported, and no clone a single base away is much larger than it.

Every donor in the study was a healthy Caucasian. The twin cohort consisted of three pairs of female monozygotic twins, all aged about 18 to 29 years. Peripheral blood mononuclear cells were the source from which RNA for the TCR libraries was isolated. The cysteine opens and the phenylalanine closes a CDR3 of 16 amino acids. Kept here is only the CDR3 DNA, which spans 48 bases and is read in frame from base 1. V and J lose 4 bases and 0 bases, and a span of 16 bases separates them. CDR1 and CDR2 are read off the germline V gene as LGHNA and YNFKEQ. This same sample was also taken into another study, of T cells expressing NK-cell markers. As that second study puts it: Three sorted T-cell subsets (CD3+CD56+NKG2C+, CD3+CD56+NKG2C- and CD3+CD56-NKG2C+) from eight donors had their TCR beta-chain repertoires profiled. Of the eight sequenced donors, seven were found to be HCMV-seropositive and one was found to be HCMV-seronegative. In several experiments an anti-gammadeltaTCR antibody was added to restrict sorting to alphabetaTCR-expressing T cells. In roughly six donors, the dominant CD3+CD56+NKG2C+ clonotypes were among the top 10 CD8+ clonotypes and accounted for roughly 1.0-7.5% of CD8+ T cells. Those dominant clonotypes were again the most abundant among CD3+CD56-NKG2C+ cells in a handful of donors, at about 25-60.1%. Whether the expanded NKG2C-expressing T cell clones were specific for HCMV antigens was left unclear. All eight donors whose samples were sequenced were randomly selected healthy volunteers, three of them men and five women. HCMV serostatus was determined by detecting HCMV-specific IgG in serum with a commercial ELISA kit. For more than five donors, bulk peripheral blood T-cell repertoires were additionally sequenced from unsorted PBMC. Reads were demultiplexed and grouped by UMI with MIGEC, and clonotypes were assembled and quantified with MiTCR. To remove erroneous sequences, TCR cDNA sequences were retained only when supported by two or more reads. The tcR package was used for downstream repertoire analysis, with clonotypes matched between fractions based on CDR3 nucleotide sequence plus V segment. VDJmatch was used to annotate antigen specificity against VDJdb, with one amino acid substitution in CDR3 allowed.

The chain uses TRBV4-2 and TRBJ2-7; TRBD1 is a weak D gene call, 5 bases matching. This sequence was found in a woman aged 18-35 years in good health. Sequencing was carried out using PBMCs. The nucleotide sequence is TGTGCCAGCAGCCCAGGGCTCCTCAGCCACTCCTACGAGCAGTACTTC. Translated, this gives CASSPGLLSHSYEQYF.